The text below deals with one T cell receptor (beta chain). With a much larger clone just one base away, this may be a read error. A primer matching the constant region was used to make TCR beta cDNA from approximately 520 ng of total RNA. For TCR beta, libraries were produced by three nested multiplex PCR rounds using slightly modified ARM-PCR. The two initial PCR rounds, 9 to 11 cycles each, used TRBV1-TRBV30 forward and C-beta reverse primers. TCRdb fed the multiplex PCR reads into MiXCR, producing one record per CDR3 protein. The sample has fewer than 350,000 distinct CDR3 sequences, approximately 60% seen once. This entry comes from a study of tumor-infiltrating lymphocytes in primary liver carcinoma. V gave up 1 base and J gave up 7 bases, with 20 bases separating them. The CDR3 totals 17 residues. CDR1 MGHRA and CDR2 YSYEKL come from the germline V gene. Alongside blood RNA obtained from unsorted whole blood, germline DNA was also extracted.

The genes are TRBV4-1 and TRBJ2-1; D assignment may be TRBD1 or TRBD2 (6 bases each). Sequenced: peripheral blood. The receptor was isolated from a man aged 40-50 years with primary liver carcinoma and hepatitis B virus infection. This chain's CDR3 is CASSQGGWGASGNEQFF. The CDR3 DNA sequence: TGCGCCAGCAGCCAAGGTGGTTGGGGGGCCTCCGGGAATGAGCAGTTCTTC.